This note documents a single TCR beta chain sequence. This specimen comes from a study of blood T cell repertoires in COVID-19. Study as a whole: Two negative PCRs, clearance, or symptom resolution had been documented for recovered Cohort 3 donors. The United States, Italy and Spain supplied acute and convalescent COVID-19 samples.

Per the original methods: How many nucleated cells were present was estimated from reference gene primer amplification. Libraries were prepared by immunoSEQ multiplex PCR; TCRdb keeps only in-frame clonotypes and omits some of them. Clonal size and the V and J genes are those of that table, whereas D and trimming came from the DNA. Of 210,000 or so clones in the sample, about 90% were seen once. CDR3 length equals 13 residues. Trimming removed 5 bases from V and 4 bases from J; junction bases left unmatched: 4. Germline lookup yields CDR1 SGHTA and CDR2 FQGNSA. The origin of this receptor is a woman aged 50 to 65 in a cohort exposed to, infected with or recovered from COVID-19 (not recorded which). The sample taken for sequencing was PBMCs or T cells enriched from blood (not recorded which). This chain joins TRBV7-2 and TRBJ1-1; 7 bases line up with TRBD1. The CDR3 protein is CASSMGDSTEAFF. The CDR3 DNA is TGTGCCAGCAGCATGGGGGACAGCACTGAAGCTTTCTTT.